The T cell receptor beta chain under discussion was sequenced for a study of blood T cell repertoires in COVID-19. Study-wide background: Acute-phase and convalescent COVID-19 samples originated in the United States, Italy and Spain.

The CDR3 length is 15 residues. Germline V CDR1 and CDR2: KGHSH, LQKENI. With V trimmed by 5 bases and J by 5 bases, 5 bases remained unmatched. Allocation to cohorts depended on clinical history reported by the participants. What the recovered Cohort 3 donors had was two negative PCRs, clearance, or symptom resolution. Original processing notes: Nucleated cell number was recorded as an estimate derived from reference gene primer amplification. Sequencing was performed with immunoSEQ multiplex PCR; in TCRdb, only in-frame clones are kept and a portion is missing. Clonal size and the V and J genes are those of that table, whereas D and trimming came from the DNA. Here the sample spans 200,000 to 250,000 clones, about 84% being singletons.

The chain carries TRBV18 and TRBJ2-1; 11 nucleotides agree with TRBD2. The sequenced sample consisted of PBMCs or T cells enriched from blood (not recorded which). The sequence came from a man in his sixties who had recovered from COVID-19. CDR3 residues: CASSLGLAENNEQFF. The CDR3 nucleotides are TGTGCCAGCTCATTGGGACTAGCGGAGAACAATGAGCAGTTCTTC.